A selection of T cell receptor beta chains follows, all from one sample in a study of cytomegalovirus exposure and HLA in healthy donors. Sequencing was performed with immunoSEQ multiplex PCR; in TCRdb, only in-frame clones are kept and a portion is missing. The sample contains roughly 130,000 clones, 65% to 85% of which appear only once. The source material was PBMCs. The receptors shown here come from a woman in her thirties or forties in good health and CMV-seronegative. Both conserved end residues are part of each CDR3.

TRBV7-9	TRBJ2-1	CASSLWGQGGGNEQFF
TRBV5-1	TRBJ2-7	CASSLTFERYEQYF
TRBV2	TRBJ2-1	CASKWGGRNEQFF
TRBV2	TRBJ2-5	CASREPLQETQYF
TRBV2	TRBJ2-3	CASRGQGSTDTQYF
TRBV27	TRBJ1-6	CASSFGYNSPLHF
TRBV27	TRBJ1-4	CASSLSRLNEKLFF
TRBV5-6	TRBJ1-2	CASSTGPGDGYTF
TRBV7-3	TRBJ2-2	CASSEGGRGTGELFF
TRBV7-9	TRBJ2-7	CASSLDRGAYEQYF
TRBV7-8	TRBJ1-5	CASSQQGQGNQPQHF
TRBV6-1	TRBJ1-3	CASSESRNSGNTIYF
TRBV28	TRBJ1-5	CASSLFPGGNQPQHF
TRBV11-2	TRBJ1-1	CASSSAAGTGNTEAFF
TRBV9	TRBJ1-1	CASSVVLRTVNTEAFF
TRBV21-1	TRBJ2-3	CASSKGRRRLAGGQDTQYF
TRBV6-5	TRBJ1-2	CASSAGNPNGYTF
TRBV9	TRBJ2-7	CASSVEIGQFYEQYF
TRBV7-6	TRBJ1-5	CASSFSSGNQPQHF
TRBV7-3	TRBJ2-7	CASSISGGAYEQYF
TRBV2	TRBJ1-4	CASRDIPPRLFF
TRBV27	TRBJ1-1	CASSLDTNTEAFF
TRBV6-5	TRBJ1-2	CASSSTGGDGYTF
TRBV21-1	TRBJ1-1	CASSKASGRGRGVTEAFF
TRBV5-1	TRBJ2-1	CASSAADEQFF
TRBV27	TRBJ2-7	CASSRTRSSYEQYF
TRBV7-2	TRBJ1-2	CASSLGQGGYGYTF
TRBV5-1	TRBJ2-1	CASSPGLVGLRNEQFF
TRBV7-3	TRBJ2-2	CASSPVRSGELFF
TRBV19	TRBJ1-3	CASSTTGLSGNTIYF
TRBV9	TRBJ1-2	CASSPRTGKGYGYTF
TRBV27	TRBJ2-7	CASSLRQGASEQYF
TRBV5-8	TRBJ2-6	CASSLAHASSGANVLTF
TRBV15	TRBJ2-7	CATSRERPGQGAYEQYF
TRBV5-6	TRBJ2-3	CASSSPHRDRTDTQYF
TRBV10-3	TRBJ1-5	CAISKDSSNQPQHF
TRBV18	TRBJ1-1	CASSKTETLNTEAFF
TRBV2	TRBJ2-1	CASSEALRTSGIDEQFF
TRBV6-5	TRBJ1-2	CASSPGGGHYGYTF
TRBV5-4	TRBJ1-2	CASSPPPRPGTAKIAGYTF
TRBV19	-	CASSDTGSFSHPSTAEQYF
TRBV27	TRBJ2-1	CASSLSPGEYNEQFF
TRBV7-9	TRBJ2-5	CASSARWGSKPKETQYF
TRBV6-5	TRBJ2-5	CASSYSDYRETQYF
TRBV9	TRBJ2-1	CASSGSGVYNEQFF
TRBV18	TRBJ2-3	CASRSGGASDTQYF
TRBV27	TRBJ2-5	CASSSGSLPQETQYF
TRBV30	TRBJ2-3	CAWSVSVTFTDTQYF
TRBV5-6	TRBJ2-3	CASSLGALPDTQYF